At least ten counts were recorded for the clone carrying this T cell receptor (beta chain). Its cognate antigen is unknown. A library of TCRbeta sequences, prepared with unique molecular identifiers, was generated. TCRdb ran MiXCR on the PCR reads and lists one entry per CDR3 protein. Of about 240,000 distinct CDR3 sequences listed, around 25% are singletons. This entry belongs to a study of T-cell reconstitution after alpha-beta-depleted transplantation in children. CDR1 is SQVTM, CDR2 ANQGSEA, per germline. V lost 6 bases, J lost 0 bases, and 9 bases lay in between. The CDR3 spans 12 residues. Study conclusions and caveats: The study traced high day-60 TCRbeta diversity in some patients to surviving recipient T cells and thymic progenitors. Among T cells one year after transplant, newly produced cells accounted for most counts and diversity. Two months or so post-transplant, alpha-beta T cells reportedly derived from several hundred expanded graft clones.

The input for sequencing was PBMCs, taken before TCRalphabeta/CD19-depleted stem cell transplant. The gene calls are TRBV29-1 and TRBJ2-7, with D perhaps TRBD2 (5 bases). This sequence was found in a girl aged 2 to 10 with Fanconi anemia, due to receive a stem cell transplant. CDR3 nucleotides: TGCAGCGTCGACACTAGCTCCTACGAGCAGTACTTC. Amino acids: CSVDTSSYEQYF.